This T cell receptor (beta chain) was recorded in a study of CD8+ T cells in alopecia areata. Turning to the study itself: It was oral tofacitinib, at 5 to 10 mg twice daily, that treated patients received.

Study-wide results and caveats: Compared with normal scalp, lesional scalp had higher clonality and more expanded CD8+ clones.

The CDR3 spans 13 residues. Deletions cut 4 bases from V and 2 bases from J, with 9 bases between. Germline CDR1 reads SQVTM; CDR2 reads ANQGSEA. It was cDNA, reverse transcribed from extracted RNA, that served as the sequencing template. The repertoire was sequenced with immunoSEQ multiplex PCR; TCRdb's copy has only in-frame clones and lacks some. The sample contains 130,000 or so clones, around 86% of which appear only once. Worth noting for this clone: Its target is not known.

Sample treatment: oral pan-JAK inhibitor, 5-10 mg twice daily. The sequence was obtained from a human donor with alopecia areata. V usage is TRBV29-1 and J usage is TRBJ2-1; possible D gene TRBD2, 5 bases. The source was CD8+ T cells sorted from blood, collected at week 4, from a patient treated with tofacitinib. The CDR3 reads CSVGLAPYNEQFF. In nucleotides, the CDR3 is TGCAGCGTTGGCCTAGCCCCCTACAATGAGCAGTTCTTC.